Following are 21 T cell receptor beta chains from one sample sequenced in a study of OX40 agonist ivuxolimab in advanced cancers. Generated by immunoSEQ multiplex PCR, the TCRdb table keeps only in-frame clones and is missing some. The repertoire holds tens of thousands of clones, about 95% seen once, with over 8.5% in the top ten. The specimen was CD4+ or CD8+ T cells sorted from blood, collected in a trial of the OX40 agonist ivuxolimab. These receptor sequences come from an adult with an advanced solid tumor such as melanoma, head and neck, liver or kidney cancer.

This rearrangement joins TRBV6-5 to TRBJ2-5; 11 bases are shared with TRBD1. Germline values: CDR1 MNHEY, CDR2 SVGAGI. The length of the CDR3 is 13 residues. J gave up 5 bases and V 6 bases, and 2 bases lay outside the gene matches. The CDR3, as DNA: TGTGCCAGCAGAGGACAGGGGGCGGAGACCCAGTACTTC. This sequence encodes CASRGQGAETQYF.

The gene calls are TRBV7-9 and TRBJ1-4; D unresolved. Germline V gene data show CDR1 as SEHNR and CDR2 as FQNEAQ (reference sequence). The V and J ends lost 7 bases and 0 bases respectively, with 9 bases between them. The CDR3 length is 14 residues. CDR3: CASTDGATNEKLFF. CDR3 coding DNA: TGTGCCAGCACAGACGGAGCAACTAATGAAAAACTGTTTTTT.

The chain has TRBV11-2 and TRBJ2-5, with D perhaps given as TRBD1 or TRBD2 (5 bases each). The V end was cut by 6 bases, the J end by 2 bases, with 19 bases between. The germline gives CDR1 SGHAT, CDR2 FQNNGV. The CDR3 is 16 amino acids. CDR3 sequence: CASRGRTREPQETQYF. The DNA of the CDR3 is TGTGCCAGCAGGGGACGAACCAGGGAGCCTCAAGAGACCCAGTACTTC.

The J gene is TRBJ2-2, the V gene TRBV7-8; 15 bases line up with TRBD2. CDR1 SGHVS and CDR2 FQNEAQ come from the germline V gene. V shed 2 bases, J shed 5 bases, and the junction held 12 bases outside the gene matches. This CDR3 spans 20 amino acids. CDR3 amino acids: CASSLKRTSGRAVNTGELFF. Written as DNA, the CDR3 is TGTGCCAGCAGCTTAAAACGGACTAGCGGGAGGGCCGTCAATACCGGGGAGCTGTTTTTT. Full variable domain (outside the CDR3, taken from reference TRBV7-8 and TRBJ2-2): GAGVSQSPRYKVAKRGQDVALRCDPISGHVSLFWYQQALGQGPEFLTYFQNEAQLDKSGLPSDRFFAERPEGSVSTLKIQRTQQEDSAVYLCASSLKRTSGRAVNTGELFFGEGSRLTVL.

The chain uses TRBV7-8 and TRBJ2-7; D is possibly TRBD2 (5 bases). Trimming shortened V by 2 bases and J by 4 bases, and 9 bases separated the two germline ends. This CDR3 region has 13 residues. CDR1 SGHVS and CDR2 FQNEAQ come from the germline V gene. The CDR3 sequence: CASSLNGGYEQYF. The CDR3 coding sequence is TGTGCCAGCAGCTTAAACGGCGGGTACGAGCAGTACTTC.

V usage is TRBV4-1 and J usage is TRBJ2-5, with D uncertain. The CDR3 sequence is 14 residues long. V was pared by 0 bases and J by 0 bases, with 5 bases between. Germline CDR1 MGHRA, CDR2 YSYEKL. The CDR3 DNA reads as TGCGCCAGCAGCCAAGACGCAAACCAAGAGACCCAGTACTTC. Its protein is CASSQDANQETQYF.

This clone was counted once. The chain links TRBV27 to TRBJ1-5, with a weak D call TRBD1 (6 bases). Trimming removed 6 bases from V and 0 bases from J, with 15 bases in between. Germline V CDR1 and CDR2: MNHEY, SMNVEV (reference sequence). CDR3 size: 16 residues. The CDR3 loop is CASRLGQSLSNQPQHF. CDR3 DNA: TGTGCCAGCAGGCTAGGACAGTCCCTTAGCAATCAGCCCCAGCATTTT.

The CDR3 DNA is TGTGCCAGCAGCCATAGGCCCGGGACAGGGGAAAACACCATATATTTT. Protein sequence: CASSHRPGTGENTIYF. This sequence joins TRBV7-9 and TRBJ1-3, with 10 bases lining up with TRBD1. Per germline, CDR1 SEHNR and CDR2 FQNEAQ (reference sequence). CDR3 length: 16 amino acids. The V segment lost 5 bases and the J segment 6 bases; nucleotides outside the gene matches: 10. Combining the CDR3 with reference TRBV7-9 and TRBJ1-3 gives the whole variable domain DTGVSQNPRHKITKRGQNVTFRCDPISEHNRLYWYRQTLGQGPEFLTYFQNEAQLEKSRLLSDRFSAERPKGSFSTLEIQRTEQGDSAMYLCASSHRPGTGENTIYFGEGSWLTVV.

The chain employs TRBV13 and TRBJ2-5; 8 bases match TRBD2. The assigned J gene may be wrong: the sequence end matches TRBJ2-7 better. CDR3 size: 15 residues. Germline values: CDR1 PRHDT, CDR2 FYEKMQ (reference sequence). CDR3 coding DNA: TGTGCCAGCAGCGCAGAGCGGGAGTCAATCTACGAGCAGTACTTC. Amino acids: CASSAERESIYEQYF.

Only one count was recorded for this clone. This sequence joins TRBV5-1 and TRBJ2-7, with a possible D match to TRBD2 (6 bases). Germline CDR1 SGHRS, CDR2 YFSETQ. V was cut by 6 bases and J by 0 bases, with 10 bases left in between. The length of the CDR3 is 13 residues. CDR3 DNA sequence: TGCGCCAGCACTGTAGCGGACTCCTACGAGCAGTACTTC. It encodes CASTVADSYEQYF. Looking up the rest from reference TRBV5-1 and TRBJ2-7 gives the full variable domain: KAGVTQTPRYLIKTRGQQVTLSCSPISGHRSVSWYQQTPGQGLQFLFEYFSETQRNKGNFPGRFSGRQFSNSRSEMNVSTLELGDSALYLCASTVADSYEQYFGPGTRLTVT.

The chain recombines TRBV10-1 with TRBJ1-1; no reliable D call. Germline V gene sequence: CDR1 WNHNN, CDR2 SYGVQD (reference sequence). Trimming cost V 2 bases and J 12 bases, with 25 bases left between them. The CDR3 covers 16 residues. The CDR3 is CASSEGLGREISETFF. The CDR3 nucleotides are TGCGCCAGCAGTGAGGGCCTAGGGAGGGAGATTTCGGAAACTTTCTTT.

The genes are TRBV5-4 and TRBJ2-3; D is tentatively TRBD1 or TRBD2 (5 bases each). Germline CDR1 is SGHNT and CDR2 is YYREEE (reference sequence). Trimming left V 3 bases short and J 1 base short, with 12 bases between. The CDR3 extends over 15 amino acids. The CDR3 coding sequence is TGTGCCAGCAGCTCCTGGGGACCAGGCACAGATACGCAGTATTTT. This translates into CASSSWGPGTDTQYF.

The rearrangement uses TRBV6-1 and TRBJ1-1; D ambiguous. Germline V CDR1 and CDR2: MNHNS, SASEGT. V was pared by 2 bases and J by 3 bases, with 16 bases between. This CDR3 has 16 residues. Here the CDR3 reads CASSESPYRPYTEAFF. CDR3 DNA sequence: TGTGCCAGCAGTGAAAGTCCCTACCGCCCCTACACTGAAGCTTTCTTT.

V gene TRBV7-2 combines with J gene TRBJ2-1; D assignment may be TRBD1 or TRBD2 (6 bases each). Between the trimmed V and J ends, which lost 4 bases and 4 bases, there was a span of 11 bases. CDR3 length: 14 amino acids. In germline, CDR1 is SGHTA, CDR2 FQGNSA. CDR3 nucleotides: TGTGCCAGCAGCTCGGGGGCAGGTTACAATGAGCAGTTCTTC. Protein: CASSSGAGYNEQFF.

V usage is TRBV5-1 and J usage is TRBJ2-7, with 10 nucleotides matching TRBD2. CDR1 SGHRS and CDR2 YFSETQ come from the germline V gene. This CDR3 is 14 amino acids long. V lost 3 bases and J lost 3; bases outside the gene matches: 3. CDR3 nucleotide sequence: TGCGCCAGCAGCTGGACTAGCGGAAACTACGAGCAGTACTTC. This encodes CASSWTSGNYEQYF. Combining the CDR3 with reference TRBV5-1 and TRBJ2-7 gives the whole variable domain KAGVTQTPRYLIKTRGQQVTLSCSPISGHRSVSWYQQTPGQGLQFLFEYFSETQRNKGNFPGRFSGRQFSNSRSEMNVSTLELGDSALYLCASSWTSGNYEQYFGPGTRLTVT.

In this sample, this clone turned up a few times. The rearrangement uses TRBV6-1 and TRBJ2-7, with 8 bases lining up with TRBD2. There are 14 residues in the CDR3. Germline CDR1 reads MNHNS; CDR2 reads SASEGT. Trimming took 1 base from V and 4 from J; bases not matched to a gene: 3. Written as DNA, the CDR3 is TGTGCCAGCAGTGAAGGCTCGGGGGGGTACGAGCAGTACTTC. This translates into CASSEGSGGYEQYF.

The rearrangement uses TRBV7-3 and TRBJ2-3; D not resolved. From germline, CDR1 is SGHTA and CDR2 FQGTGA. The V gene lost 4 bases and the J gene lost 2 bases, with 7 bases spanning the gap. The CDR3 covers 13 residues. The CDR3 DNA reads TGTGCCAGCAGCTCCGACAACACAGATACGCAGTATTTT. It translates to CASSSDNTDTQYF.

J is TRBJ2-1 and V is TRBV27, with 8 bases lining up with TRBD2. Germline CDR1 and CDR2: MNHEY and SMNVEV (reference sequence). V shed 2 bases and J 6 bases; nucleotides not matched to a gene: 6. The CDR3 loop spans 15 amino acids. The CDR3 spells CASSLGREGRNEQFF. The CDR3 DNA sequence: TGTGCCAGCAGTTTAGGTCGGGAGGGCCGCAATGAGCAGTTCTTC.

The chain joins TRBV21-1 to TRBJ1-2; the table's TRBD1 call for D was not verified on the DNA. TRBV21-1 is a documented pseudogene. The CDR3 contains 16 residues. CDR3 residues: CASSKAPTYRVKGYTF. In nucleotides, the CDR3 is TGTGCCAGCAGCAAAGCGCCTACTTACAGGGTTAAGGGCTACACCTTC.

V and J are TRBV30 and TRBJ1-1; D possibly corresponds to TRBD1 (6 bases). The CDR3 is 13 amino acids. CDR1 and CDR2 (germline): GTSNPN, SVGIG (reference sequence). V was pared by 5 bases and J by 4 bases, with 14 bases between. The CDR3 bases are TGTGCCTGGGAAGGGGGTGGATTCACTGAAGCTTTCTTT. It is translated as CAWEGGGFTEAFF.

This chain uses TRBV2 with TRBJ2-2, with D tentatively TRBD1 or TRBD2 (5 bases each). This CDR3 spans 13 amino acids. CDR1 and CDR2 from the germline V gene are SNHLY and FYNNEI. V lost 3 bases, J lost 6 bases, and 8 bases lay in between. The CDR3 bases are TGTGCCAGCAGTGAGGGGGTACCCGGGGAGCTGTTTTTT. This encodes CASSEGVPGELFF.